This T cell receptor beta chain was sequenced for a study of early stage breast cancer tumors. About the research overall: Average read coverage per sample was roughly 9.3-fold.

As for this clone: Its specificity is not known.

Clones were read by immunoSEQ multiplex PCR, and TCRdb kept only the in-frame ones, dropping some. The sample has tens of thousands of clones; about 90% are singletons. Overall study findings and caveats: Enriched TCRB sequences shared across patients were mostly commonly generated sequences.

Germline assignment: CDR1 SGHRS and CDR2 YFSETQ. The CDR3 sequence is 14 residues long. V lost 4 bases, J lost 4 bases, and 14 bases lay in between. Specimen: blood. This chain links TRBV5-1 with TRBJ1-1; unclear D gene. The clonotype was recovered from a person aged 70 to 80 with breast cancer. The CDR3 bases are TGCGCCAGCAGCCACGGGTCCTTAATCACTGAAGCTTTCTTT. Translating it yields CASSHGSLITEAFF.